What follows are 21 T cell receptor beta chains derived from one specimen sequenced in a study of blood T cell repertoires in COVID-19. The data were produced by immunoSEQ multiplex PCR, yet TCRdb's version contains in-frame clones alone and is incomplete. Among 120,000 or so clones listed, 55% to 70% were seen once. What was sequenced was peripheral blood. These receptor sequences come from a woman between 65 and 79 years old with acute or convalescent COVID-19.

This clone was seen a few times. CDR3: CASNNGSPYNEQFF. The CDR3 DNA follows: TGTGCCAGCAATAACGGGAGCCCCTACAATGAGCAGTTCTTC. V is TRBV2 and J is TRBJ2-1; TRBD2 might be the D (6 bases). Trimming shortened V by 7 bases and J by 2 bases, and 12 bases separated the two germline ends. Germline CDR1 is SNHLY and CDR2 is FYNNEI. CDR3 size: 14 residues.

A few counts support this clone. The rearrangement uses TRBV28 and TRBJ1-2, with D possibly TRBD1 on 6 matching bases. The CDR3 contains 15 residues. CDR1 and CDR2 from the germline V gene are MDHEN and SYDVKM. Trimming removed 8 bases at V and 2 bases at J, with 18 bases between. The CDR3 protein is CASRLSGAWNYGYTF. The CDR3 DNA is TGTGCCAGCCGTCTTTCAGGGGCGTGGAACTATGGCTACACCTTC.

Written as DNA, the CDR3 is TGTGCCAGCAAGTTTACACCGAACACTGAAGCTTTCTTT. Protein product: CASKFTPNTEAFF. This chain connects TRBV7-8 to TRBJ1-1; D gene unclear. This CDR3 has 13 residues. Germline assignment: CDR1 SGHVS and CDR2 FQNEAQ. V dropped 7 bases and J dropped 1 base, with 10 bases sitting between them. Complete variable domain (other parts from reference TRBV7-8 and TRBJ1-1): GAGVSQSPRYKVAKRGQDVALRCDPISGHVSLFWYQQALGQGPEFLTYFQNEAQLDKSGLPSDRFFAERPEGSVSTLKIQRTQQEDSAVYLCASKFTPNTEAFFGQGTRLTVV.

The chain has TRBV5-6 and TRBJ1-1; maybe TRBD1 (5 bases). CDR1 SGHDT and CDR2 YYEEEE come from the germline V gene. CDR3 length: 13 amino acids. Trimming took off 4 bases at V and 7 bases at J, with 14 bases between the two ends. For the CDR3, the DNA is TGTGCCAGCAGCCGCCAGGGTAGGGATGAAGCTTTCTTT. Amino acids: CASSRQGRDEAFF.

This clone appeared a few times. The gene calls are TRBV19 and TRBJ1-5; 7 nucleotides agree with TRBD1. J gave up 0 bases and V 11 bases, and 13 bases lay outside the gene matches. This CDR3 is 16 amino acids long. The germline gives CDR1 LNHDA, CDR2 SQIVND (reference sequence). CDR3 protein: CASRGQEGFSNQPQHF. CDR3 nucleotide sequence: TGTGCCTCTAGGGGGCAAGAGGGGTTTAGCAATCAGCCCCAGCATTTT.

This chain uses TRBV19 with TRBJ1-1; D is undetermined. The CDR3 has 11 amino acids. CDR1 and CDR2 from the germline V gene are LNHDA and SQIVND (reference sequence). Trimming took off 6 bases at V and 3 bases at J, with 5 bases between the two ends. The CDR3 DNA is TGTGCCAGTAGCAGTTACACTGAAGCTTTCTTT. It codes for CASSSYTEAFF.

This clone was observed a few times. The chain links TRBV29-1 to TRBJ2-3; weak D call: TRBD1 (5 bases). Germline CDR1 reads SQVTM; CDR2 reads ANQGSEA. Trimming removed 8 bases at V and 1 base at J, with 10 bases between. This CDR3 has 12 amino acids. CDR3 loop: CSSTRGTDTQYF. CDR3 DNA sequence: TGCAGCTCGACCAGGGGCACAGATACGCAGTATTTT.

This clone was counted a few times. The chain uses TRBV18 and TRBJ1-5, with TRBD1 matching 7 bases. The length of the CDR3 is 18 residues. Germline lookup yields CDR1 KGHSH and CDR2 LQKENI. After removal of 3 bases from V and 0 bases from J, the junction contained 11 bases not matched to a gene. The CDR3 bases are TGTGCCAGCTCACCGCGATCCGGGACAGTATATAGCAATCAGCCCCAGCATTTT. Translating gives CASSPRSGTVYSNQPQHF.

The DNA for the CDR3 is TGTGCCAGCAGCCAAGATTCCCCCGGGAGCTCTGGAAACACCATATATTTT. Protein sequence: CASSQDSPGSSGNTIYF. The V call is TRBV3-1 (or the pseudogene TRBV3-2), the J call TRBJ1-3, with D unresolved. This CDR3 is built from 17 residues. Trimming pared 0 bases from V and 0 bases from J, leaving 12 bases between. The V gene's germline CDR1 is LGHDT and CDR2 YNNKEL (reference sequence).

This clone appeared once. The V call is TRBV19, the J call TRBJ2-1; no clear D. Germline V gives CDR1 LNHDA, CDR2 SQIVND (reference sequence). The germline V and J ends were trimmed by 10 bases and 4 bases, with 11 bases remaining between them. The CDR3 spans 12 residues. The CDR3 sequence: CATKPTYNEQFF. DNA of the CDR3: TGTGCCACCAAACCAACATACAATGAGCAGTTCTTC. The variable domain in full, completed from reference TRBV19 and TRBJ2-1, reads DGGITQSPKYLFRKEGQNVTLSCEQNLNHDAMYWYRQDPGQGLRLIYYSQIVNDFQKGDIAEGYSVSREKKESFPLTVTSAQKNPTAFYLCATKPTYNEQFFGPGTRLTVL.

The rearrangement links TRBV5-1 to TRBJ2-7; a weak D match, TRBD1 (6 bases). The CDR3 consists of 16 residues. Germline V gene lookup returns CDR1 SGHRS and CDR2 YFSETQ. V gave up 2 bases and J gave up 1 base, with 16 bases separating them. The CDR3 nucleotides are TGCGCCAGCAGCTTAGCAGGGGCCTTTTATTCCTACGAGCAGTACTTC. This translates into CASSLAGAFYSYEQYF.

This clone has a single count. This chain joins TRBV4-3 and TRBJ2-5, with TRBD2 identical over 14 bases. The V segment lost 1 base and the J segment 5 bases; nucleotides outside the gene matches: 0. Germline assignment: CDR1 LGHNA and CDR2 YSLEER. The CDR3 consists of 15 residues. CDR3 amino acids: CASSQGTSGRETQYF. Written as DNA, the CDR3 is TGCGCCAGCAGCCAAGGGACTAGCGGGAGGGAGACCCAGTACTTC.

The chain links TRBV5-1 to TRBJ2-2; 10 bases are shared with TRBD2. Germline assignment: CDR1 SGHRS and CDR2 YFSETQ. This CDR3 spans 15 amino acids. With 2 bases clipped from V and 4 bases from J, the junction kept 2 bases outside the gene matches. The CDR3 loop is CASSLLAGFTGELFF. The CDR3 DNA is TGCGCCAGCAGCTTACTAGCGGGATTCACCGGGGAGCTGTTTTTT.

This chain uses TRBV6-5 with TRBJ2-3; D is undetermined. CDR1 and CDR2 (germline): MNHEY, SVGAGI. This CDR3 is built from 13 residues. V lost 0 bases and J 6 bases, leaving 7 bases between the germline ends. In DNA form, the CDR3 reads TGTGCCAGCAGTTACTCTCTCCGGGATACGCAGTATTTT. Protein product: CASSYSLRDTQYF.

The rearrangement links TRBV15 to TRBJ1-6; TRBD1 matches 11 bases. The germline V gene encodes CDR1 LNHNV and CDR2 YYDKDF (reference sequence). The V and J ends lost 5 bases and 0 bases, in that order; junction bases with no gene match: 3. This CDR3 has 17 residues. The CDR3 loop reads CATSRGQGGSYNSPLHF. The CDR3 bases are TGTGCCACCAGCCGGGGACAGGGGGGCTCCTATAATTCACCCCTCCACTTT.

The gene calls are TRBV10-1 and TRBJ1-5; D is uncertain. Germline-derived CDR1 and CDR2 are WNHNN and SYGVQD (reference sequence). V lost 0 bases to trimming and J lost 2 bases, with 14 bases between them. The length of the CDR3 is 17 residues. CDR3 DNA sequence: TGCGCCAGCAGTGAGTCTAGGGAGTCCTTATGCAATCAGCCCCAGCATTTT. Translating gives CASSESRESLCNQPQHF.

This rearrangement joins TRBV6-6 to TRBJ1-6; the D is unclear. The V gene's germline CDR1 is MNHNY and CDR2 SVGAGI (reference sequence). The CDR3 consists of 14 residues. Trimming left V 0 bases short and J 10 bases short, with 10 bases between. CDR3 in amino acids: CASSYSNPESPLHF. The CDR3 DNA follows: TGTGCCAGCAGTTACTCTAACCCGGAGTCACCCCTCCACTTT.

The chain uses TRBV7-6 and TRBJ1-2; no reliable D call. Per the germline V gene, CDR1 is SGHVS and CDR2 is FNYEAQ. The CDR3 loop spans 13 amino acids. V was clipped by 3 bases and J by 8 bases, with 13 bases between them. CDR3 in amino acids: CASSFAGGYGYTF. The CDR3 DNA is TGTGCCAGCAGCTTCGCTGGAGGGTACGGCTACACCTTC.

V is TRBV6-5 and J is TRBJ1-2; D gene uncertain. Germline lookup yields CDR1 MNHEY and CDR2 SVGAGI. Trimming pared 8 bases from V and 0 bases from J, leaving 16 bases between. This CDR3 has 15 amino acids. CDR3 residues: CASGRQASANYGYTF. In nucleotides, the CDR3 is TGTGCCAGCGGCCGGCAGGCCTCAGCTAACTATGGCTACACCTTC.

The rearrangement joins TRBV23-1 to TRBJ2-3; 8 bases are a match to TRBD1. TRBV23-1 counts as an open reading frame of uncertain function. With 7 bases clipped from V and 4 bases from J, the junction kept 4 bases outside the gene matches. There are 13 residues in the CDR3. The CDR3 loop reads CASTRTGSDTQYF. CDR3 in DNA: TGCGCCAGCACTCGGACAGGGTCAGATACGCAGTATTTT.

The V and J genes are TRBV5-1 and TRBJ2-7; TRBD2 might be the D (5 bases). Per the germline V gene, CDR1 is SGHRS and CDR2 is YFSETQ. The CDR3 is 15 amino acids. With 0 bases removed from V and 3 bases from J, the gap between germline ends came to 13 bases. The CDR3 DNA sequence: TGCGCCAGCAGCTTGGTAGCTGGCGGACTCTACGAGCAGTACTTC. Translation gives CASSLVAGGLYEQYF.